This T cell receptor beta chain was recorded in a study of shared clonotypes between healthy human individuals. The overall study: Researchers drew samples from a couple of women and three men aged 18 to 49. Each donor had three CD4 naive, three CD4 memory, two CD8 naive and one CD8 memory plate.

CDR1 KGHSH and CDR2 LQKENI come from the germline V gene. The CDR3 extends over 17 amino acids. V was cut by 3 bases and J by 2 bases, with 20 bases left in between. Only in-frame clones appear in the TCRdb table, and some are missing; sequencing was by immunoSEQ multiplex PCR. The sample includes millions of clones, 85% to 95% of them seen just once. Nashville, Tennessee was home to all donors, each a Caucasian adult. V gene TRBV18 combines with J gene TRBJ2-7; D not resolved. The sequencing input was naive CD4+ T cells from PBMCs. This sample's subset: CD45RA+ positively selected. This receptor was identified in a man aged 18 to 35 in good health. Some clones in this sample may be carry-over from other donors' samples. The CDR3 coding sequence is TGTGCCAGCTCACCGCTTCAGTTAAAAGTGGACCCCTACGAGCAGTACTTC. As protein: CASSPLQLKVDPYEQYF.